These 4 T cell receptor beta chains were sequenced from one sample in a study of blood T cell repertoires in COVID-19. The assay was immunoSEQ multiplex PCR, and TCRdb's table has in-frame clones only and misses some. The sample holds about 140,000 clones, roughly 80% seen once. The sequencing sample was made of peripheral blood. Receptor source: a man aged 70-80 years who had recovered from COVID-19.

This sequence joins TRBV6-5 and TRBJ2-5, with a weak D call TRBD2 (5 bases). CDR3 length: 14 residues. Germline CDR1 and CDR2: MNHEY and SVGAGI. Trimming took 10 bases from V and 5 from J, leaving 20 bases between them. CDR3 DNA sequence: TGTGCCACATATTCGGGGAGAGGGCTGGAGACCCAGTACTTC. Protein: CATYSGRGLETQYF.

This rearrangement joins TRBV7-9 to TRBJ2-3; D remains ambiguous. The germline V and J ends were trimmed by 5 bases and 1 base, with 7 bases remaining between them. The V gene's germline CDR1 is SEHNR and CDR2 FQNEAQ (reference sequence). This CDR3 has 13 residues. CDR3 region: CASSPAGTDTQYF. CDR3 bases: TGTGCCAGCAGCCCCGCAGGCACAGATACGCAGTATTTT.

The rearrangement joins TRBV16 to TRBJ2-1; 7 positions match TRBD2. V lost 6 bases and J lost 5; bases outside the gene matches: 16. From germline, CDR1 is KGHSY and CDR2 FQNENV. The CDR3 runs 17 residues. The CDR3 DNA reads as TGTGCCAGCAGTAAACCCCGGGGAGGGGCTCAGAACAATGAGCAGTTCTTC. It is translated as CASSKPRGGAQNNEQFF.

This clone was seen a few times. This chain joins TRBV30 and TRBJ2-5; no firm D call. The CDR3 runs 12 residues. CDR1 and CDR2 from the germline V gene are GTSNPN and SVGIG (reference sequence). V was clipped by 4 bases and J by 2 bases, with 8 bases between them. CDR3 sequence: CAWTKLQETQYF. CDR3 DNA: TGTGCCTGGACTAAGCTACAAGAGACCCAGTACTTC.